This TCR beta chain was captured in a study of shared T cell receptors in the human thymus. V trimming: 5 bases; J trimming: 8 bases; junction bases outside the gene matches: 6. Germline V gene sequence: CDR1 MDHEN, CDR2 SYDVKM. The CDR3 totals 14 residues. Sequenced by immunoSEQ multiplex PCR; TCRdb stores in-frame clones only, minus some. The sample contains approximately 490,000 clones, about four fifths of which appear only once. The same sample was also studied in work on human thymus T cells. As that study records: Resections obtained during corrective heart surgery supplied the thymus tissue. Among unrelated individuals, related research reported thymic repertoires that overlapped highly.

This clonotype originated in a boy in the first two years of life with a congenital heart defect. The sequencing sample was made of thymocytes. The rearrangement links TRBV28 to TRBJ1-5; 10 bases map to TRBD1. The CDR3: CASSPRDRGKPQHF. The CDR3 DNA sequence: TGTGCCAGCAGTCCCCGGGACAGGGGAAAGCCCCAGCATTTT.